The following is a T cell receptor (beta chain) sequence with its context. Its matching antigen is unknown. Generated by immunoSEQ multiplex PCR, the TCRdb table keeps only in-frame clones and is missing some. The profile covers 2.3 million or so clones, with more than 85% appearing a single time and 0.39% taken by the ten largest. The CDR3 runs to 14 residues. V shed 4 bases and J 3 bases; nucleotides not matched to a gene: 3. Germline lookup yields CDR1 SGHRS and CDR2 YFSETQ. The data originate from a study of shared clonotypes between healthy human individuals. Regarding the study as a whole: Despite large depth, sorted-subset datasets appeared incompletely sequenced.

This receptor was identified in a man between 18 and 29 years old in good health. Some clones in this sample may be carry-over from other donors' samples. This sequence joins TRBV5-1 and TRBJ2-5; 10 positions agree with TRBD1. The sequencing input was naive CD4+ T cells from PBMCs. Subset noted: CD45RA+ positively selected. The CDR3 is CASSEGTGEETQYF. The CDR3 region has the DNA TGCGCCAGCAGCGAAGGGACAGGGGAAGAGACCCAGTACTTC.